What follows is one T cell receptor (beta chain) and its context. Its antigen is still unknown. This record comes from a study of cytomegalovirus exposure and HLA in healthy donors. Though nominally healthy at sampling, donors likely had unrecorded immune exposures. The germline V gene has CDR1 SNHLY and CDR2 FYNNEI. The CDR3 consists of 15 residues. With 1 base removed from V and 0 bases from J, the gap between germline ends came to 8 bases. General observations from the study: According to an earlier analysis, most TCR beta V segments yielded productive rearrangements about 87% or about 30% of the time. Follow-up analysis found HLA locus-dependent TCR association rates, highest for DRB1 and lowest for HLA-C.

The PCR had 60 Vbeta and 13 Jbeta primers. Assay: immunoSEQ multiplex PCR; the TCRdb copy retains only in-frame clones and omits some. The data contain 70,000 to 95,000 clones, around 82% of them seen just once; the ten biggest clones take up roughly 2%. The clonotype comes from a man younger than 30 in good health and CMV-seronegative. The gene calls are TRBV2 and TRBJ2-3, with D maybe TRBD2 (6 bases). The sample taken for sequencing was PBMCs. The CDR3: CASSEVAESTDTQYF. CDR3 sequence (DNA): TGTGCCAGCAGTGAAGTAGCGGAGAGCACAGATACGCAGTATTTT. Complete variable domain (other parts from reference TRBV2 and TRBJ2-3): EPEVTQTPSHQVTQMGQEVILRCVPISNHLYFYWYRQILGQKVEFLVSFYNNEISEKSEIFDDQFSVERPDGSNFTLKIRSTKLEDSAMYFCASSEVAESTDTQYFGPGTRLTVL.